This is a list of T cell receptor beta chains from one sample in a study of shared clonotypes between healthy human individuals. Assay: immunoSEQ multiplex PCR; the TCRdb copy retains only in-frame clones and omits some. Of 600,000 to 750,000 clones listed, 90% are singletons. The sample taken for sequencing was memory CD8+ T cells from PBMCs. The receptors shown here come from a young man in good health. Some clones in this sample may be carry-over from other donors' samples. CDR3s include the opening cysteine and the closing phenylalanine or tryptophan. A D gene is named only where the DNA matches it firmly. The size of a clone is reported for some rows only, either as once, few or many, or as a class for expanded clones.

.,TRBD2,TRBV2,TRBJ2-1,TGTGCCAGCAGCGGGACTAGCGGGCGCAATGAGCAGTTCTTC,CASSGTSGRNEQFF
.,.,TRBV25-1,TRBJ1-2,TGTGCCAGCAGTGAAAATTTAGGGTCCGGCTACACCTTC,CASSENLGSGYTF
.,.,TRBV5-1,TRBJ1-2,TGCGCCAGCAGCCCCGGCTTAGGCGGGGAAGGCTATGGCTACACCTTC,CASSPGLGGEGYGYTF
.,.,TRBV28,TRBJ2-7,TGTGCCAGCAGTCCACAGGGGGAGGGCGAGCAGTACTTC,CASSPQGEGEQYF
.,TRBD1,TRBV27,TRBJ2-4,TGTGCCAGCAGTACCCGACAGGGGACCAAAAACATTCAGTACTTC,CASSTRQGTKNIQYF
.,.,TRBV27,TRBJ2-7,TGTGCCAGCAGTTTAAAGCCCCCCTACGAGCAGTACTTC,CASSLKPPYEQYF
.,.,TRBV7-9,TRBJ2-7,TGTGCCAGCAGCTTAGTGGCAGGCATACTTTCCTACGAGCAGTACTTC,CASSLVAGILSYEQYF
.,.,TRBV28,TRBJ2-7,TGTGCCAGCAGCCCGGGGCTTTTTTCAGGGCAGTACTTC,CASSPGLFSGQYF
.,TRBD2,TRBV4-1,TRBJ2-7,TGCGCCAGCAGCCCGACTAGCTTTCTCTCCTACGAGCAGTACTTC,CASSPTSFLSYEQYF
.,TRBD2,TRBV7-3,TRBJ2-7,TGTGCCAGCAGCGACGGGACTAGCGGGAGTAACGAGCAGTACTTC,CASSDGTSGSNEQYF
.,.,TRBV5-6,TRBJ1-1,TGTGCCAGCAGCTACGACACACGAGGGACTGAAGCTTTCTTT,CASSYDTRGTEAFF
.,TRBD2,TRBV5-1,TRBJ2-3,TGCGCCAGCAGCTTGGGGGCGGGAGGTGTCACAGATACGCAGTATTTT,CASSLGAGGVTDTQYF
.,.,TRBV11-2,TRBJ1-1,TGTGCCAGCAGCTACAGGTCCAACACTGAAGCTTTCTTT,CASSYRSNTEAFF
.,.,TRBV30,TRBJ1-1,TGTGCCTGGGAACCGGGACAAACTTACACTGAAGCTTTCTTT,CAWEPGQTYTEAFF
once,TRBD1,TRBV7-8,TRBJ1-3,TGTGCCAGCAGCTTAGTAGGAGGGGGCGTAGAAAACACCATATATTTT,CASSLVGGGVENTIYF
.,.,TRBV6-5,TRBJ1-2,TGTGCCAGCAGGAACAGCTATGGCTACACCTTC,CASRNSYGYTF
.,.,TRBV10-2,TRBJ1-4,TGCGCCAGCAGCGTTGACCCAAGAGGCGGTGAAAAACTGTTTTTT,CASSVDPRGGEKLFF
once,.,TRBV5-4,TRBJ2-1,TGTGCCAGCACGTCGCAGGGATACAATGAGCAGTTCTTC,CASTSQGYNEQFF
few,TRBD2,TRBV15,TRBJ2-3,TGTGCCACCAGAGCAAACCTAGCGGTGGGGCCCACAGATACGCAGTATTTT,CATRANLAVGPTDTQYF
.,TRBD1,TRBV28,TRBJ2-4,TGTGCCAGCAGTTTGAACCGGGACAGGGGACCCAAAAACATTCAGTACTTC,CASSLNRDRGPKNIQYF
.,TRBD1,TRBV5-1,TRBJ2-3,TGCGCCAGCAGGCCTACAGGGGGGTCATCTAGCACAGATACGCAGTATTTT,CASRPTGGSSSTDTQYF
.,.,TRBV30,TRBJ1-5,TGTGCCTGGAGTGTAGGGAGCGACCAGCCCCAGCATTTT,CAWSVGSDQPQHF